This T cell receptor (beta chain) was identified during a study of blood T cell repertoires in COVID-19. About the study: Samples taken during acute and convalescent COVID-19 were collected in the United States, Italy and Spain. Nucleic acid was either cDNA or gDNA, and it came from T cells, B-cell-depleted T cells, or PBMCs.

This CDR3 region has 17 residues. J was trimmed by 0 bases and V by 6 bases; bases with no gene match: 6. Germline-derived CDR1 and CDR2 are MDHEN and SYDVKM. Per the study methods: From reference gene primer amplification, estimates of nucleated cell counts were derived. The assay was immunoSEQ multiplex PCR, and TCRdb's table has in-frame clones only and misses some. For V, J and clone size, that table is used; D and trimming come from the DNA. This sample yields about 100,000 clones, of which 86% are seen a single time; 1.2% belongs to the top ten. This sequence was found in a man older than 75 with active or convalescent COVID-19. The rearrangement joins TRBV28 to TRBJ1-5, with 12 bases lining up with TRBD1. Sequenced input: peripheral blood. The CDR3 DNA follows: TGTGCCAGCAGGGGGACAGGGGGCCTGTATAGCAATCAGCCCCAGCATTTT. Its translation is CASRGTGGLYSNQPQHF.